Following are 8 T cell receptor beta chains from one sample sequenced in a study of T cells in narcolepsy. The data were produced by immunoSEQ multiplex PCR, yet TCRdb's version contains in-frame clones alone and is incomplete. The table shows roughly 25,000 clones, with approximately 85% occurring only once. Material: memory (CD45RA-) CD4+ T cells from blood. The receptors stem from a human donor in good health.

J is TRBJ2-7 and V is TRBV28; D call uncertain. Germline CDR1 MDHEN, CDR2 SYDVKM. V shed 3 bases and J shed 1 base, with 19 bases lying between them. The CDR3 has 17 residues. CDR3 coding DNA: TGTGCCAGCAGTTTTACCTACCGTTGGCCCCCATCCTACGAGCAGTACTTC. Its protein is CASSFTYRWPPSYEQYF.

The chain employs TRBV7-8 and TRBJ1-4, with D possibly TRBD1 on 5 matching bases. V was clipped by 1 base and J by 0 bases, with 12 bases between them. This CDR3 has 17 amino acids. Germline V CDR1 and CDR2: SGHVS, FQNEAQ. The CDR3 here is CASSLVQGGTTNEKLFF. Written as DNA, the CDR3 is TGTGCCAGCAGCTTAGTGCAGGGTGGGACAACTAATGAAAAACTGTTTTTT.

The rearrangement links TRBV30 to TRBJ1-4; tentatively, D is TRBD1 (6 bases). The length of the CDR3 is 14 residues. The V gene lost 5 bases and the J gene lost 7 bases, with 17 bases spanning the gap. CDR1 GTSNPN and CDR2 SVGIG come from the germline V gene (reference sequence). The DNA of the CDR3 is TGTGCCTGGGGACGGGACAATCAAGTTGAAAAACTGTTTTTT. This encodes CAWGRDNQVEKLFF.

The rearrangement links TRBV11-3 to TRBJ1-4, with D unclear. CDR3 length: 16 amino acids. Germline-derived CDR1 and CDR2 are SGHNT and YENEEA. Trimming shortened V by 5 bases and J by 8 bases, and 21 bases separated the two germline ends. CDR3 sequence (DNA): TGTGCCAGCAGCCCCGAAGGTGGTCTACGGGTCGAAAAACTGTTTTTT. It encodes CASSPEGGLRVEKLFF.

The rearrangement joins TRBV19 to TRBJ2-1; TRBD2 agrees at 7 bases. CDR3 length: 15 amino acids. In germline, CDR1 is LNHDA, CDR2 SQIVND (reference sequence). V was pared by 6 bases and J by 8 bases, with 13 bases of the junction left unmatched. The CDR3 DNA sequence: TGTGCCAGTAGCCTAGCGGCAGACTTGGCCCATGAGCAGTTCTTC. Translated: CASSLAADLAHEQFF. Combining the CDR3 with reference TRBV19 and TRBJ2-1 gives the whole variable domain DGGITQSPKYLFRKEGQNVTLSCEQNLNHDAMYWYRQDPGQGLRLIYYSQIVNDFQKGDIAEGYSVSREKKESFPLTVTSAQKNPTAFYLCASSLAADLAHEQFFGPGTRLTVL.

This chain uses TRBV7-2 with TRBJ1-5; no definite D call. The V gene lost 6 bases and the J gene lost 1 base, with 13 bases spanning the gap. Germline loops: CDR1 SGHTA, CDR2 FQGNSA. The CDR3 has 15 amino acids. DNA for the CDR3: TGTGCCAGCAGGTTGACACCTGGGAGCAATCAGCCCCAGCATTTT. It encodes CASRLTPGSNQPQHF.

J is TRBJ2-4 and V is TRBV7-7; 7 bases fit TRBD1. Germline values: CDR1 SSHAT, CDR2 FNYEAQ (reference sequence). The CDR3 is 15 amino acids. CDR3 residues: CQVSGQERSSYIQYF. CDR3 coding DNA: TGTCAAGTGAGTGGACAGGAGAGATCCTCATACATTCAGTACTTC.

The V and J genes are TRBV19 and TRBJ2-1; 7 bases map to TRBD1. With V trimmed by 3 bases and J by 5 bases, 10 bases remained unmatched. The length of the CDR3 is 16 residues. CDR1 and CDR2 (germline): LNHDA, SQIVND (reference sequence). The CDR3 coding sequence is TGTGCCAGTAGTATCAACCTTCTTACAGGGGACAATGAGCAGTTCTTC. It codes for CASSINLLTGDNEQFF.